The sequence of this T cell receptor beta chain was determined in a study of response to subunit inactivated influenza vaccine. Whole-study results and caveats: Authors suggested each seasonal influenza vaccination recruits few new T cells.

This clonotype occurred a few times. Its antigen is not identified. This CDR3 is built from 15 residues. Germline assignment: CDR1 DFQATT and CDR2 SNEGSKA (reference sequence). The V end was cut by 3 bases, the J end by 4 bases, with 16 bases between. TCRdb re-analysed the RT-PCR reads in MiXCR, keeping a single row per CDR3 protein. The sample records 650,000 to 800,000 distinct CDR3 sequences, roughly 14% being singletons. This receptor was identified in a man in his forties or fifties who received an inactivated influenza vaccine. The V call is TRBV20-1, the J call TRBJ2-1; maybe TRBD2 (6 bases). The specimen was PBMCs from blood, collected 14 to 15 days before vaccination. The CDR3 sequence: CSARVLAGSYNEQFF. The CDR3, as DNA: TGCAGTGCTAGGGTACTGGCGGGGTCTTACAATGAGCAGTTCTTC.